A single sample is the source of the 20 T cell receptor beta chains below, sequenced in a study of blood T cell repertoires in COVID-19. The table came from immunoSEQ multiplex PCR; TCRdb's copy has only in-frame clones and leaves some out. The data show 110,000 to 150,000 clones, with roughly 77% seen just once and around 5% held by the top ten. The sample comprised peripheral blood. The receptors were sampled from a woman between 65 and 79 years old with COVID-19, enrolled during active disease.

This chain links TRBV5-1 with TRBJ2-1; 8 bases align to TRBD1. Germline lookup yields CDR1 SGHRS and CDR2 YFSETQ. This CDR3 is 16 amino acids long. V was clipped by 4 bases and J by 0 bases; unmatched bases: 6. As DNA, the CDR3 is TGCGCCAGCAGCCAGACAGGGGCGAGCTCCTACAATGAGCAGTTCTTC. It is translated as CASSQTGASSYNEQFF.

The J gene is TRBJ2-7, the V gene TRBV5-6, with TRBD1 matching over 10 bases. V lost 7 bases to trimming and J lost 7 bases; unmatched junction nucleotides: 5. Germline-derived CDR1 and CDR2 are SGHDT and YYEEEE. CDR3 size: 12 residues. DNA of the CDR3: TGTGCCAGCCGGACAGGGGGAAGTGAGCAGTACTTC. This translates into CASRTGGSEQYF.

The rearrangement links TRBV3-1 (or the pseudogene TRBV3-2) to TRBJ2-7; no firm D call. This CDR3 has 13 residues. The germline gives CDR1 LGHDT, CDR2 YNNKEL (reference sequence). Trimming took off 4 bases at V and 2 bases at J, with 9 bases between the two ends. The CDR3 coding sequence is TGTGCCAGCAGCCCTGGGCACGCCTACGAGCAGTACTTC. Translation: CASSPGHAYEQYF.

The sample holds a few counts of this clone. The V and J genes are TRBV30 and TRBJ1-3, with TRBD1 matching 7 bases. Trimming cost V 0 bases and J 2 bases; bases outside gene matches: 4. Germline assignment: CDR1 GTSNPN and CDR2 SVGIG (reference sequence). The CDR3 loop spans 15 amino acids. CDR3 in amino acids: CAWSVFRGTGNTIYF. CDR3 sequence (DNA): TGTGCCTGGAGTGTATTCAGGGGGACTGGAAACACCATATATTTT.

The CDR3 sequence is CASSPLGGEETQYF. The CDR3 DNA is TGCGCCAGCAGCCCCCTCGGGGGGGAAGAGACCCAGTACTTC. The V call is TRBV5-1, the J call TRBJ2-5; 8 bases are a match to TRBD2. CDR1 is SGHRS, CDR2 YFSETQ, per germline. V lost 4 bases, J lost 3 bases, and 5 bases stayed unmatched. The CDR3 runs 14 residues. The entire variable domain, with the rest obtained from reference TRBV5-1 and TRBJ2-5, is as follows: KAGVTQTPRYLIKTRGQQVTLSCSPISGHRSVSWYQQTPGQGLQFLFEYFSETQRNKGNFPGRFSGRQFSNSRSEMNVSTLELGDSALYLCASSPLGGEETQYFGPGTRLLVL.

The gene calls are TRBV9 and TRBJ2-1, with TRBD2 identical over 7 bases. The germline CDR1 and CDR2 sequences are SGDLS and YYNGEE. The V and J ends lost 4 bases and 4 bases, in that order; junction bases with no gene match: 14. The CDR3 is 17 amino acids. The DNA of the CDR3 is TGTGCCAGCAGCCCCCGGGGGAGGGAGGGGATATACAATGAGCAGTTCTTC. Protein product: CASSPRGREGIYNEQFF.

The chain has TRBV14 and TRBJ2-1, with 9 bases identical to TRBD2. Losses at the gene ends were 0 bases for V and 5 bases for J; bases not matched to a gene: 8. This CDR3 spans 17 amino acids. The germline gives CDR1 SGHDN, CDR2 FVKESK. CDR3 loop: CASSQEAWAGGDNEQFF. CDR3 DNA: TGTGCCAGCAGCCAAGAGGCGTGGGCGGGAGGGGACAATGAGCAGTTCTTC. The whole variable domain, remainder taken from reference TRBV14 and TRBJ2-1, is EAGVTQFPSHSVIEKGQTVTLRCDPISGHDNLYWYRRVMGKEIKFLLHFVKESKQDESGMPNNRFLAERTGGTYSTLKVQPAELEDSGVYFCASSQEAWAGGDNEQFFGPGTRLTVL.

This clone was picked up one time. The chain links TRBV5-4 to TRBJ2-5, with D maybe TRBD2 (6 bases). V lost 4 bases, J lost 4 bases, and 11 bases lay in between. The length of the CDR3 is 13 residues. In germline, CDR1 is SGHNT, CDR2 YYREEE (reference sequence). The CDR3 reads CASSLAPGETQYF. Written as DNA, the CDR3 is TGTGCCAGCAGCCTAGCGCCCGGAGAGACCCAGTACTTC.

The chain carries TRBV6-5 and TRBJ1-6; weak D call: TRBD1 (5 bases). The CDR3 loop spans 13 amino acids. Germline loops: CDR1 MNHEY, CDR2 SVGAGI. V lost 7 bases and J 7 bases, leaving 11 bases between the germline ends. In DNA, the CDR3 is TGTGCCAGCACGGGGGTGACCAATTCACCCCTCCACTTT. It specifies CASTGVTNSPLHF.

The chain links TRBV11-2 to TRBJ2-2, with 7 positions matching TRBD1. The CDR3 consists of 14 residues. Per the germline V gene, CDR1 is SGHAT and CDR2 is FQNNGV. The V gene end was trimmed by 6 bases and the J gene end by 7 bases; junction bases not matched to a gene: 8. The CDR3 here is CASRPNRGSGELFF. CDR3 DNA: TGTGCCAGCAGGCCGAACAGGGGTAGCGGGGAGCTGTTTTTT.

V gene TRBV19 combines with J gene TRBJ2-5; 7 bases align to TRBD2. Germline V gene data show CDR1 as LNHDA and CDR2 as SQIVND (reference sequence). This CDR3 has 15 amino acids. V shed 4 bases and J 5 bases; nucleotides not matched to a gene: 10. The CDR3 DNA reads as TGTGCCAGTAGTAGTGGGGTTCGGGGGGATGAGACCCAGTACTTC. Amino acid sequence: CASSSGVRGDETQYF.

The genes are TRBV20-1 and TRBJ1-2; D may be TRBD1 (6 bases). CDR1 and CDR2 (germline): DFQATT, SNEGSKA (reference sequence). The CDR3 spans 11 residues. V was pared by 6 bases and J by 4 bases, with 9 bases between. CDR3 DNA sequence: TGCAGTGCAACAGGGACCTATGGCTACACCTTC. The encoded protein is CSATGTYGYTF.

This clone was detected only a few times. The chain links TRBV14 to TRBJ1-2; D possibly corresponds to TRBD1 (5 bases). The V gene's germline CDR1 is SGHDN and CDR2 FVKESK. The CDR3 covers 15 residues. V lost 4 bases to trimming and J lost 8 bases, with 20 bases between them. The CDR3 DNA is TGTGCCAGCAGCCCTTCCCGGGGGGTTTTAACGGGCTACACCTTC. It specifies CASSPSRGVLTGYTF.

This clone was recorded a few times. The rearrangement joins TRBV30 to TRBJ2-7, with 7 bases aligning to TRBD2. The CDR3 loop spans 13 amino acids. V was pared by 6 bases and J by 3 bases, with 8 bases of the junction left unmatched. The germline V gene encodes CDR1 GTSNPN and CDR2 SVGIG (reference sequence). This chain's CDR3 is CACKRDLGYEQYF. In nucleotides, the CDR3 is TGTGCCTGCAAGCGGGACTTGGGCTACGAGCAGTACTTC.

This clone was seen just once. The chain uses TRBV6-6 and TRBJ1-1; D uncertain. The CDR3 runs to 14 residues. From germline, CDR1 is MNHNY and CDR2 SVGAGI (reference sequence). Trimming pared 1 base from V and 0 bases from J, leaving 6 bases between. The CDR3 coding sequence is TGTGCCAGCAGTTACTACAGCCTGAACACTGAAGCTTTCTTT. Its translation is CASSYYSLNTEAFF.

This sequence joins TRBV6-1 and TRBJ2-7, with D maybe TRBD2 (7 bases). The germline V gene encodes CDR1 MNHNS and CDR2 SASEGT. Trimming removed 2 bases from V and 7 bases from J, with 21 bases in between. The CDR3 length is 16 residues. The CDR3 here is CASSEIRAGGAGEQYF. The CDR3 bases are TGTGCCAGCAGTGAAATCAGAGCTGGGGGGGCAGGTGAGCAGTACTTC.

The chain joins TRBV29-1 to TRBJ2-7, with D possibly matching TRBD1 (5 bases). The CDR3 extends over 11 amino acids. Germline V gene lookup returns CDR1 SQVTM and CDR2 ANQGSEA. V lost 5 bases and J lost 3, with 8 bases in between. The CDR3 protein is CSVLTVYEQYF. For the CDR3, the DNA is TGCAGCGTTTTGACAGTCTACGAGCAGTACTTC.

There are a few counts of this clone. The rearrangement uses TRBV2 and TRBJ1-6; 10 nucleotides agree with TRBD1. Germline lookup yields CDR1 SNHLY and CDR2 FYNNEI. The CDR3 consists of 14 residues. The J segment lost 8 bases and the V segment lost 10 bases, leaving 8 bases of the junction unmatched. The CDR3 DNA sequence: TGTGCCACCAAAGCCGGGACAGGGGATTCACCCCTCCACTTT. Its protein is CATKAGTGDSPLHF.

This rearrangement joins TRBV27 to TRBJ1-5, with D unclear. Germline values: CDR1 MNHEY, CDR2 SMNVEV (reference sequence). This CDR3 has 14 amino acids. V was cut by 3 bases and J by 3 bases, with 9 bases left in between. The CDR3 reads CASSFEGVNQPQHF. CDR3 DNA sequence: TGTGCCAGCAGTTTTGAGGGCGTCAATCAGCCCCAGCATTTT.

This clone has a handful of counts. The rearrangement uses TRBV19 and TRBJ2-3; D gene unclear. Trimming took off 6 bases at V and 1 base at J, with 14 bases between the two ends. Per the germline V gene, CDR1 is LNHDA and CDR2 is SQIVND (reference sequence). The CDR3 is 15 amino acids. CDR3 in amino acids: CASRLEAAGTDTQYF. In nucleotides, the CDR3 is TGTGCCAGTAGACTCGAGGCCGCTGGCACAGATACGCAGTATTTT. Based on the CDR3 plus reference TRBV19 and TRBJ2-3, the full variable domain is DGGITQSPKYLFRKEGQNVTLSCEQNLNHDAMYWYRQDPGQGLRLIYYSQIVNDFQKGDIAEGYSVSREKKESFPLTVTSAQKNPTAFYLCASRLEAAGTDTQYFGPGTRLTVL.